The present TCR beta chain was sequenced within a study of vaccination effects on CD4 cells after COVID-19. Whole-study findings and limits: The study found marked clonal contraction of infection- and vaccine-induced clones late after vaccination. Convalescent patients were few in the study, and early post-infection timepoints were absent.

Concerning this clone itself: The antigen remains unidentified.

Under the ViraFEST assay, PBMC were stimulated with viral peptide pools so that antigen-specific CD4+ T cells expanded. Sequencing was performed afterwards. Culture lasted roughly 9 days before CD4+ T cell isolation. None of these healthy vaccinees had been infected with SARS-CoV-2 before vaccination. A density of fewer than 2.5 million PBMC per well was used; these cells were cultured with 10 IU/ml IL-2 and roughly 9.2 ug/ml peptides. Half-medium replacement with IL-2 medium occurred on days 3 and 7. The method was immunoSEQ multiplex PCR; TCRdb's version includes in-frame clones alone and lacks a portion of them. Of approximately 74,000 clones listed, about 70% are singletons. The CDR3 is 17 residues long. V was shortened by 3 bases and J by 0 bases, with 15 bases between the two germline ends. The V gene's germline CDR1 is LNHDA and CDR2 SQIVND (reference sequence).

The sequence was collected from a human donor who received a COVID-19 vaccine. V gene TRBV19 combines with J gene TRBJ1-3, with TRBD1 as a possible D gene (6 bases). The specimen comprised CD4+ T cells from PBMCs cultured with HCoV-NL63 spike peptides, sampled before COVID-19 vaccination. CDR3 in amino acids: CASSMPGHPSSGNTIYF. In nucleotides, the CDR3 is TGTGCCAGTAGTATGCCGGGACACCCAAGCTCTGGAAACACCATATATTTT.